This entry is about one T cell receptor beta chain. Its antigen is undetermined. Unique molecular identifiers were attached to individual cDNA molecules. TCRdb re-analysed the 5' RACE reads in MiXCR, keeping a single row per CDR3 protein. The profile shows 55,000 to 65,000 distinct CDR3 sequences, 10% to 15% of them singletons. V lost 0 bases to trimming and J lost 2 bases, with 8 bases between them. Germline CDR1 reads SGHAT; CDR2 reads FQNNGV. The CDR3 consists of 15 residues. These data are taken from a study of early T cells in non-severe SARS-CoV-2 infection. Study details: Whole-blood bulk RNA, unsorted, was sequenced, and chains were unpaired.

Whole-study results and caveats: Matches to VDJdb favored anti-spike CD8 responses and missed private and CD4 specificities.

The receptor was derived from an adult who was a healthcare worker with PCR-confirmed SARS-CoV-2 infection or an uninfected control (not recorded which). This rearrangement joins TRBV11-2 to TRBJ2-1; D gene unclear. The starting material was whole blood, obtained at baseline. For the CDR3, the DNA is TGTGCCAGCAGCTTAGATGGAGTAGCCTACAATGAGCAGTTCTTC. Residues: CASSLDGVAYNEQFF.